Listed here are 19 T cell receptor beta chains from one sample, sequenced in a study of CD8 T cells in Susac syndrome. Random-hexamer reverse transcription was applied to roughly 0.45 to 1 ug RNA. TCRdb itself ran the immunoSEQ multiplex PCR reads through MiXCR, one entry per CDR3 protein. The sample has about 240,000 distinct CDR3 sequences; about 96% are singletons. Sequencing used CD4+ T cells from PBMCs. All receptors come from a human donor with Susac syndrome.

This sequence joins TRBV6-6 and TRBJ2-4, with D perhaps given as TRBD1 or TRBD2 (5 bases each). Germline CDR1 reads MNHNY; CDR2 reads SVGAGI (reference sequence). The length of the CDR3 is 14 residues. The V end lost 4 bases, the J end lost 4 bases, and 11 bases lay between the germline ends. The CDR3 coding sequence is TGTGCCAGCAGTTCTGGCGAGGGGAAAAACATTCAGTACTTC. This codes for CASSSGEGKNIQYF.

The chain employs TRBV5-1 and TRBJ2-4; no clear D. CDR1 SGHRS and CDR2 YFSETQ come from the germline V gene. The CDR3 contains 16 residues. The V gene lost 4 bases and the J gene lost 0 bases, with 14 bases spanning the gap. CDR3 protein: CASSPGSVLAKNIQYF. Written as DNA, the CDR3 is TGCGCCAGCAGCCCCGGTTCAGTGTTAGCCAAAAACATTCAGTACTTC.

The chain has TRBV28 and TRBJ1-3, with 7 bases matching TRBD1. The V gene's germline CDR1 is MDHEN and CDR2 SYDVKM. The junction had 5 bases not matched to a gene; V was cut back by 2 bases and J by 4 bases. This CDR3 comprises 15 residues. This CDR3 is CASSLPTGWGNTIYF. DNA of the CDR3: TGTGCCAGCAGTTTACCGACAGGGTGGGGAAACACCATATATTTT. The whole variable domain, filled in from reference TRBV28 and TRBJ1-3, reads DVKVTQSSRYLVKRTGEKVFLECVQDMDHENMFWYRQDPGLGLRLIYFSYDVKMKEKGDIPEGYSVSREKKERFSLILESASTNQTSMYLCASSLPTGWGNTIYFGEGSWLTVV.

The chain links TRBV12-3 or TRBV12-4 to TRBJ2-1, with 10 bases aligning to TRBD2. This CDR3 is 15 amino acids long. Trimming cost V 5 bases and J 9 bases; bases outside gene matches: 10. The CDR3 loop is CASSLRASGSSEQFF. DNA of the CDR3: TGTGCCAGCAGTCTGCGTGCTAGCGGGAGCTCTGAGCAGTTCTTC.

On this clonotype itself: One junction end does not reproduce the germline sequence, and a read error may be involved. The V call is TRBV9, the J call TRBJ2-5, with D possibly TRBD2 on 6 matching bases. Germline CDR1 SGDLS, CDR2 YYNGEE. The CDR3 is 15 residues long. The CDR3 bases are TGTGCCAGCAGCTTAGTAGCGGAGCGCCAAGGGACCCAGTACTTC. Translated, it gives CASSLVAERQGTQYF.

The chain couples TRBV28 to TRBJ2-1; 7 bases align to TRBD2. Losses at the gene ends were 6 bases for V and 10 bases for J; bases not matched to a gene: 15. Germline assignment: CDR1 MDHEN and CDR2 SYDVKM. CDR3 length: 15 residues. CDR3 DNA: TGTGCCAGCAGCCCTTCTAGCGGAGCCCGGGGGGAGCAGTTCTTC. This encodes CASSPSSGARGEQFF.

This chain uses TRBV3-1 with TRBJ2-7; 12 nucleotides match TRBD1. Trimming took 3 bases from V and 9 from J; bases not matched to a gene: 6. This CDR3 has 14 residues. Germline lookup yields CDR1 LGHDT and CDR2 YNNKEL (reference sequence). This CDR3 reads CASSHGTGGAGQYF. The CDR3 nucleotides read TGTGCCAGCAGCCATGGGACAGGGGGCGCAGGGCAGTACTTC.

The CDR3 DNA reads TGTGCCAGCAGTTTCCTTACTAGCGGGAAAGAGACCCAGTACTTC. This sequence encodes CASSFLTSGKETQYF. The chain has TRBV28 and TRBJ2-5; 10 nucleotides agree with TRBD2. Germline-derived CDR1 and CDR2 are MDHEN and SYDVKM. J gave up 3 bases and V 3 bases, and 4 bases lay outside the gene matches. The CDR3 is made up of 15 amino acids.

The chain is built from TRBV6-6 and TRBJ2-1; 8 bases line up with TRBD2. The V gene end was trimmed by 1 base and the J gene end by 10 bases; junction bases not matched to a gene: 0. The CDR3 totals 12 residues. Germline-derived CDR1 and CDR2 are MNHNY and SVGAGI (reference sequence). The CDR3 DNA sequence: TGTGCCAGCAGTTACTTAGCGGGAGAGCAGTTCTTC. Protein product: CASSYLAGEQFF.

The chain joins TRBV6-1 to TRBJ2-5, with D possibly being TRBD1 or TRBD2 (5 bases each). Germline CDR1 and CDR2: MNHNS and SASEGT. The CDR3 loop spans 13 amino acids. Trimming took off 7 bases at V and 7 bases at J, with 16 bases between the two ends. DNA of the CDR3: TGTGCCAGCACCCCTGGGGACCGAGCGACCCAGTACTTC. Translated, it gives CASTPGDRATQYF.

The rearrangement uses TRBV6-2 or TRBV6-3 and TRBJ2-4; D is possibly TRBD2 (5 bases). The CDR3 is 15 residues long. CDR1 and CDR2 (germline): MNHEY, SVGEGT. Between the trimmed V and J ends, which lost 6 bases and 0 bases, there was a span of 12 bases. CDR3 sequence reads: CASSRDYIAKNIQYF. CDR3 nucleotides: TGTGCCAGCAGCCGAGACTACATAGCCAAAAACATTCAGTACTTC.

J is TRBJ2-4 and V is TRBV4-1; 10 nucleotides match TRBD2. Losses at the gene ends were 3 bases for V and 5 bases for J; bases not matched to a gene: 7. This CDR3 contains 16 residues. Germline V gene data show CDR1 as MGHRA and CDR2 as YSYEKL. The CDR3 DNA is TGCGCCAGCAGCCATGAGAGCGGGAGGGGAGAAAACATTCAGTACTTC. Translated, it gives CASSHESGRGENIQYF.

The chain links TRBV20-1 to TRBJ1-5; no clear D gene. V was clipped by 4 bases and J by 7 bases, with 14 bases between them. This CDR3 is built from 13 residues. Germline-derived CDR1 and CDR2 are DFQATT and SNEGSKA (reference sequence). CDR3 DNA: TGCAGTGCTATCCCTGACCAAACCCAGCCCCAGCATTTT. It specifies CSAIPDQTQPQHF.

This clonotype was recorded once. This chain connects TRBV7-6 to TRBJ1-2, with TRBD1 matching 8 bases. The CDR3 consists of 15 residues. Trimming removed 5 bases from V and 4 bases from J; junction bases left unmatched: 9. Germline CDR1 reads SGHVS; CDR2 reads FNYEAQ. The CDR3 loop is CASSPLLDRGYGYTF. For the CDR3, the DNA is TGTGCCAGCAGCCCTCTACTTGACAGGGGCTATGGCTACACCTTC.

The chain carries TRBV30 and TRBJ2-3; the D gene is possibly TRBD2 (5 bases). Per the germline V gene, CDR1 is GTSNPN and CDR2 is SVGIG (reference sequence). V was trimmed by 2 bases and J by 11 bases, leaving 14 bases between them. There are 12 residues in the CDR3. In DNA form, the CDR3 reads TGTGCCTGGAGTAAGGATAGCGAGAGGCAGTATTTT. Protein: CAWSKDSERQYF.

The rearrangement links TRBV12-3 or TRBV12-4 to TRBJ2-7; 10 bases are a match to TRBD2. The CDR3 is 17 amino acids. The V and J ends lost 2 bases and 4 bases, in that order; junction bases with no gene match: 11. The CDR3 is CASSLMSSGRGLYEQYF. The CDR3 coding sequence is TGTGCCAGCAGTTTAATGTCTAGCGGGAGAGGTTTGTACGAGCAGTACTTC.

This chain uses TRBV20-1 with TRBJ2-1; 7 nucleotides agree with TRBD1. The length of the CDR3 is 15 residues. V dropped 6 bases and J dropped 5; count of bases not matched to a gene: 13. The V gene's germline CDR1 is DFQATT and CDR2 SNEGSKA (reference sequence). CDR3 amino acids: CSATGQATVDNEQFF. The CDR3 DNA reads TGCAGTGCGACCGGACAGGCGACGGTCGACAATGAGCAGTTCTTC.

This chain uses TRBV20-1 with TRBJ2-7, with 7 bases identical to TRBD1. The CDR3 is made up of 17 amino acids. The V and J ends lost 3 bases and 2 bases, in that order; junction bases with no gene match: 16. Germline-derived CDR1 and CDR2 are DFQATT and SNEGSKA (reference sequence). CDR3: CSARRGPASSSTYEQYF. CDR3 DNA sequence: TGCAGTGCTAGGAGGGGGCCCGCCTCTTCTTCGACCTACGAGCAGTACTTC.

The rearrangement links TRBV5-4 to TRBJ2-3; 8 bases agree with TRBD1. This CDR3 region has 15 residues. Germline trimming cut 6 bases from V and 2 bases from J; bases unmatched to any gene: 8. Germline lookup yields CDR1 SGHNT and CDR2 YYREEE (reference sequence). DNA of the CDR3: TGTGCCAGCATCAAAGACCAGGGGGCCACAGATACGCAGTATTTT. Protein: CASIKDQGATDTQYF.